This section outlines one TCR beta chain sequence together with its context. This entry comes from a study of blood T cell repertoires in COVID-19. Study-level background: Samples taken during acute and convalescent COVID-19 were collected in the United States, Italy and Spain.

Germline V gives CDR1 MNHEY, CDR2 SMNVEV (reference sequence). The CDR3 has 14 residues. Germline trimming cut 6 bases from V and 4 bases from J; bases unmatched to any gene: 7. Assay: immunoSEQ multiplex PCR; the TCRdb copy retains only in-frame clones and omits some. The sample consists of some 240,000 clones, 90% of them appearing once. The chain links TRBV27 to TRBJ1-1, with 8 nucleotides matching TRBD1. This TCR was recovered from a woman aged 55-70 years with COVID-19, enrolled during active disease. The sequenced sample consisted of peripheral blood. The CDR3 sequence: CASRQGVGGTEAFF. The CDR3 coding sequence is TGTGCCAGCAGACAGGGGGTAGGGGGCACTGAAGCTTTCTTT.